The 26 T cell receptor beta chains listed next were all sequenced from one sample in a study of T-cell memory formation after mild COVID-19 (dated by TCRdb to about 2021). Library construction relied on 5' RACE. Data came from an Illumina NovaSeq 6000. TCRdb reprocessed the public reads (quality trimming at Q25 with fastp, clone calling with MiXCR) and kept in-frame beta chains. Every distinct CDR3 protein forms one entry, paired with its most common genes and DNA. For this sample the table gives hundreds of thousands of distinct CDR3 sequences, of which around 20% were detected only once. The ten top clones hold around 20% of the sample. Sequenced sample: PBMCs or a T cell subset sorted from them (not recorded which). All receptors derive from a man aged 18 to 30 who had mild COVID-19 (a few samples of this study predate the infection). The sample titles of this study are shuffled in the database, so cell type and time point are left out; the donor was told from shared clones.

V usage is TRBV3-1 and J usage is TRBJ2-7, with D uncertain. The CDR3 contains 14 residues. Germline V gene lookup returns CDR1 LGHDT and CDR2 YNNKEL (reference sequence). Trimming cost V 1 base and J 1 base, with 8 bases left between them. The DNA of the CDR3 is TGTGCCAGCAGCCAAGGTTCCAGGTCCTACGAGCAGTACTTC. Its protein product is CASSQGSRSYEQYF.

The V gene is TRBV7-2, the J gene TRBJ2-1, with 11 nucleotides matching TRBD1. The CDR3 contains 14 residues. V lost 6 bases and J lost 5; bases outside the gene matches: 3. Germline V gives CDR1 SGHTA, CDR2 FQGNSA. The DNA of the CDR3 is TGTGCCAGCAGTCAGGACAGGGGGCACAATGAGCAGTTCTTC. Translated, it gives CASSQDRGHNEQFF.

This chain connects TRBV12-2 to TRBJ2-7; the table's D call TRBD1 went unverified against the DNA. TRBV12-2 is a listed pseudogene. CDR3 size: 17 residues. CDR3 nucleotides: TGTGCAAGTCGCCCCCGGGGCACAGGGGATAGCGGCTACGAGCAGTACGTC. Its translation: CASRPRGTGDSGYEQYV.

This sequence joins TRBV28 and TRBJ1-3, with 7 positions matching TRBD1. CDR3 length: 18 amino acids. Germline trimming cut 3 bases from V and 0 bases from J; bases unmatched to any gene: 11. Germline values: CDR1 MDHEN, CDR2 SYDVKM. The DNA of the CDR3 is TGTGCCAGCAGTTTGGATACAGGGGCCAGGAGCTCTGGAAACACCATATATTTT. This codes for CASSLDTGARSSGNTIYF.

Ten or more counts support this clonotype. This rearrangement joins TRBV7-3 to TRBJ2-1, with D uncertain. Trimming took off 4 bases at V and 9 bases at J, with 7 bases between the two ends. CDR1 SGHTA and CDR2 FQGTGA come from the germline V gene. CDR3 length: 11 amino acids. DNA for the CDR3: TGTGCCAGCAGCTCCATTGGTGAGCAGTTCTTC. Translated: CASSSIGEQFF.

The V and J genes are TRBV24-1 and TRBJ2-5; 8 nucleotides agree with TRBD2. There are 17 residues in the CDR3. The junction had 13 bases not matched to a gene; V was cut back by 4 bases and J by 4 bases. The germline CDR1 and CDR2 sequences are KGHDR and SFDVKD. CDR3 residues: CATSETPGLGQGETQYF. The CDR3 DNA follows: TGTGCCACCAGTGAAACTCCGGGACTAGGCCAGGGAGAGACCCAGTACTTC.

The chain links TRBV12-2 to TRBJ2-1; no check of the table's D call, TRBD1, against the DNA was made. TRBV12-2 is flagged as a pseudogene. The CDR3 is made up of 16 amino acids. CDR3 residues: CASRLKGDPQAHEQFF. In DNA form, the CDR3 reads TGTGCAAGTCGCCTAAAAGGGGACCCCCAGGCACATGAGCAGTTCTTC.

This clonotype was observed a handful of times. The V call is TRBV19, the J call TRBJ1-6, with D tentatively TRBD1 (5 bases). CDR1 is LNHDA and CDR2 is SQIVND in the germline V gene (reference sequence). V lost 11 bases to trimming and J lost 9 bases, with 17 bases between them. The CDR3 is 13 residues long. Here the CDR3 DNA reads TGTGCCTCAAACGGGGCGGGGACTTCACCCCTCCACTTT. Its translation: CASNGAGTSPLHF.

The chain has TRBV5-4 and TRBJ2-3; the D gene is possibly TRBD2 (6 bases). Trimming left V 7 bases short and J 1 base short, with 16 bases between. The CDR3 consists of 15 residues. Looked up from germline, CDR1 is SGHNT and CDR2 is YYREEE (reference sequence). The CDR3, as DNA: TGTGCCAGCCCCGGGGAACCGGGGGGCACAGATACGCAGTATTTT. It specifies CASPGEPGGTDTQYF.

This clonotype was observed a few times. The V and J genes are TRBV12-3 or TRBV12-4 and TRBJ2-2; D uncertain. Trimming shortened V by 2 bases and J by 8 bases, and 12 bases separated the two germline ends. There are 14 residues in the CDR3. This chain's CDR3 is CASSLLKQPGELFF. DNA for the CDR3: TGTGCCAGCAGTTTATTAAAGCAGCCTGGGGAGCTGTTTTTT.

The chain employs TRBV6-1 and TRBJ1-4, with no clear D. The germline V gene has CDR1 MNHNS and CDR2 SASEGT. The CDR3 totals 14 residues. V lost 7 bases and J 3 bases, leaving 12 bases between the germline ends. The CDR3 region has the DNA TGTGCCAGCACCCCTAGGAGCCCTAATGAAAAACTGTTTTTT. Translating gives CASTPRSPNEKLFF.

V gene TRBV11-2 combines with J gene TRBJ1-1; no firm D call. CDR3 length: 14 residues. Trimming cost V 4 bases and J 4 bases, with 13 bases left between them. The V gene's germline CDR1 is SGHAT and CDR2 FQNNGV. This CDR3 reads CASSSPRDGTEAFF. CDR3 DNA sequence: TGTGCCAGCAGCTCCCCACGGGATGGCACTGAAGCTTTCTTT.

This clonotype has only a few counts. This chain uses TRBV20-1 with TRBJ1-2, with unresolved D. Trimming took off 7 bases at V and 4 bases at J, with 13 bases between the two ends. The CDR3 is made up of 12 amino acids. Germline CDR1 DFQATT, CDR2 SNEGSKA (reference sequence). The CDR3 region is CSGGRQSYGYTF. The CDR3 DNA follows: TGCAGTGGAGGCAGGCAAAGCTATGGCTACACCTTC.

In this sample, this clonotype turned up a few times. The gene calls are TRBV27 and TRBJ2-3; D perhaps matches TRBD1 (5 bases). The V gene lost 2 bases and the J gene lost 2 bases, with 17 bases spanning the gap. CDR3 size: 17 residues. The germline V gene has CDR1 MNHEY and CDR2 SMNVEV (reference sequence). The CDR3 DNA is TGTGCCAGCAGTTTACAGGGATCTGGGTCCCACACAGATACGCAGTATTTT. Translated: CASSLQGSGSHTDTQYF.

This clonotype has only a few counts. The J gene is TRBJ1-2, the V gene TRBV6-5, with 8 bases lining up with TRBD1. J lost 7 bases, V lost 2 bases, and 6 bases had no gene match. The CDR3 is 14 amino acids. The germline V gene has CDR1 MNHEY and CDR2 SVGAGI. Here the CDR3 DNA reads TGTGCCAGCAGTTACCAGGACAGGGATCGTGGCTACACCTTC. Its translation is CASSYQDRDRGYTF.

In its sample, this clonotype was seen a few times. The V gene is TRBV15, the J gene TRBJ2-2; possible D gene TRBD2, 5 bases. The V gene's germline CDR1 is LNHNV and CDR2 YYDKDF (reference sequence). V lost 10 bases to trimming and J lost 6 bases, with 21 bases between them. The CDR3 covers 15 residues. Here the CDR3 reads CAITVTGMPAGELFF. DNA of the CDR3: TGTGCCATAACGGTAACGGGGATGCCGGCCGGGGAGCTGTTTTTT.

This clonotype has just a few counts. V gene TRBV5-5 combines with J gene TRBJ1-3; D ambiguous. Germline assignment: CDR1 SGHKS and CDR2 YYEKEE (reference sequence). The CDR3 covers 14 residues. Between the trimmed V and J ends, which lost 4 bases and 4 bases, there was a span of 12 bases. The DNA for the CDR3 is TGTGCCAGCAGCCGTCTACCACAGGGAAACACCATATATTTT. It codes for CASSRLPQGNTIYF.

Many counts were recorded for this clonotype. This sequence joins TRBV5-1 and TRBJ2-1, with 12 bases that match TRBD2. The CDR3 spans 15 residues. J gave up 6 bases and V 5 bases, and 6 bases lay outside the gene matches. The germline V gene has CDR1 SGHRS and CDR2 YFSETQ. CDR3: CASSPLAGGRNEQFF. CDR3 nucleotide sequence: TGCGCCAGCAGTCCACTAGCGGGGGGCCGCAATGAGCAGTTCTTC.

The chain joins TRBV20-1 to TRBJ2-3; 10 bases align to TRBD2. Losses at the gene ends were 6 bases for V and 0 bases for J; bases not matched to a gene: 6. This CDR3 has 15 residues. Germline V lookup: CDR1 DFQATT, CDR2 SNEGSKA (reference sequence). In nucleotides, the CDR3 is TGCAGTGCATACCGGACTAGCGGAAGCACAGATACGCAGTATTTT. This encodes CSAYRTSGSTDTQYF.

In this sample, this clonotype turned up a few times. The rearrangement links TRBV4-3 to TRBJ2-6; D gene ambiguous. Between the trimmed V and J ends, which lost 0 bases and 1 base, there was a span of 7 bases. Germline V gene sequence: CDR1 LGHNA, CDR2 YSLEER. The CDR3 loop spans 16 amino acids. CDR3 DNA sequence: TGCGCCAGCAGCCAAGACCCCAGGTCTGGGGCCAACGTCCTGACTTTC. Amino acids: CASSQDPRSGANVLTF.

This clonotype has more than one count but fewer than ten. The rearrangement links TRBV20-1 to TRBJ2-1; D unresolved. This CDR3 is built from 15 residues. The V and J ends lost 1 base and 0 bases respectively, with 10 bases between them. Germline V gene data show CDR1 as DFQATT and CDR2 as SNEGSKA (reference sequence). The DNA for the CDR3 is TGCAGTGCTAGAGGAGCTCTCAACTCCTACAATGAGCAGTTCTTC. Translated, it gives CSARGALNSYNEQFF.

The V and J genes are TRBV20-1 and TRBJ2-1; possible D gene TRBD2, 5 bases. The DNA end is a closer match to TRBJ2-5, so the J assignment may be wrong. The germline V gene has CDR1 DFQATT and CDR2 SNEGSKA (reference sequence). This CDR3 is built from 13 residues. The CDR3 sequence is CSARPPGGETQYF. For the CDR3, the DNA is TGCAGTGCTAGACCCCCGGGCGGGGAGACCCAGTACTTC.

This clonotype was counted a few times. This chain connects TRBV28 to TRBJ2-1; perhaps TRBD2 as D (5 bases). Germline V lookup: CDR1 MDHEN, CDR2 SYDVKM. The ends were cut back, 3 bases at V and 11 bases at J, with 11 bases in the middle. The CDR3 is 12 residues long. The CDR3 bases are TGTGCCAGCAGTTTCCCCGGGAACAAGCAGTTCTTC. It yields the protein CASSFPGNKQFF.

This clonotype was counted a few times. This sequence joins TRBV20-1 and TRBJ2-3; TRBD2 might be the D (6 bases). Germline-derived CDR1 and CDR2 are DFQATT and SNEGSKA (reference sequence). V shed 6 bases and J shed 0 bases, with 10 bases lying between them. The CDR3 covers 13 residues. CDR3 in DNA: TGCAGTGCGTTAGCGGTTAGCACAGATACGCAGTATTTT. Residues: CSALAVSTDTQYF.

This clonotype was observed many times. This chain uses TRBV5-1 with TRBJ2-7; D uncertain. CDR3 length: 12 amino acids. Germline values: CDR1 SGHRS, CDR2 YFSETQ. V was trimmed by 0 bases and J by 3 bases, leaving 4 bases between them. DNA for the CDR3: TGCGCCAGCAGCTTGGGGTACTACGAGCAGTACTTC. Protein: CASSLGYYEQYF. Based on the CDR3 plus reference TRBV5-1 and TRBJ2-7, the full variable domain is KAGVTQTPRYLIKTRGQQVTLSCSPISGHRSVSWYQQTPGQGLQFLFEYFSETQRNKGNFPGRFSGRQFSNSRSEMNVSTLELGDSALYLCASSLGYYEQYFGPGTRLTVT.

This clonotype was seen more than once but under ten times. The rearrangement uses TRBV18 and TRBJ1-1; D might be TRBD1 (5 bases). Germline CDR1 KGHSH, CDR2 LQKENI. The CDR3 covers 15 residues. Trimming removed 1 base at V and 1 base at J, with 10 bases between. The CDR3 DNA reads as TGTGCCAGCTCACCACGTCGGGGGGAGAACACTGAAGCTTTCTTT. Translated: CASSPRRGENTEAFF.